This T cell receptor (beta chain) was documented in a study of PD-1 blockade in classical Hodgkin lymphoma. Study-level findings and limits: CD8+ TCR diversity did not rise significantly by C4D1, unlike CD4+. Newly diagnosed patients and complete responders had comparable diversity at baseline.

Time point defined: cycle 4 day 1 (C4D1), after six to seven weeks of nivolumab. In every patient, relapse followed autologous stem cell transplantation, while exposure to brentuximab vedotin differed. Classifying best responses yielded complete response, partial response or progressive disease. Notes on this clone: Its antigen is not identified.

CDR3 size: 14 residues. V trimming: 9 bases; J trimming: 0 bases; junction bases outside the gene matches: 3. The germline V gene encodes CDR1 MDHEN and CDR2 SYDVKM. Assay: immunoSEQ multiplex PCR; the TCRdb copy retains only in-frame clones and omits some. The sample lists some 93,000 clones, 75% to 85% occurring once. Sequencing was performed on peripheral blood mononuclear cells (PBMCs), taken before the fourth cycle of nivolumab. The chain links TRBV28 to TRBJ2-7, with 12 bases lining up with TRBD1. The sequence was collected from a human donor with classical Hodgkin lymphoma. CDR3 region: CASKGQGASYEQYF. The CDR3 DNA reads TGTGCCAGTAAGGGACAGGGGGCCTCCTACGAGCAGTACTTC.